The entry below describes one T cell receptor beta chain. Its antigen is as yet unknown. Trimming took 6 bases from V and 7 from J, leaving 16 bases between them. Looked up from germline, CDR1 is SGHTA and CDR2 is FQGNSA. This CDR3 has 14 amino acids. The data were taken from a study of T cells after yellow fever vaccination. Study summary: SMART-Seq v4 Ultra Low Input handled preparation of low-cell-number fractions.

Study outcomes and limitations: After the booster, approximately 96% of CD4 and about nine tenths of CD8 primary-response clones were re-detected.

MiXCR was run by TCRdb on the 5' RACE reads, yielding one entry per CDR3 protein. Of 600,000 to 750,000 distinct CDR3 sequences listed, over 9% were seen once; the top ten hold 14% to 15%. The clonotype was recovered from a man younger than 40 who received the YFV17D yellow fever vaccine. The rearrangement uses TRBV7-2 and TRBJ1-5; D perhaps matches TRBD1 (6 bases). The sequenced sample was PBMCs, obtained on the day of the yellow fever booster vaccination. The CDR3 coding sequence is TGTGCCAGCAGGGCAGGGGAGATAGGACAGCCCCAGCATTTT. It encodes CASRAGEIGQPQHF.